This T cell receptor (beta chain) was found in a study of blood T cell repertoires in COVID-19. CDR3 length: 14 residues. V was pared by 0 bases and J by 4 bases, with 3 bases of the junction left unmatched. Germline CDR1 reads SGHRS; CDR2 reads YFSETQ. Concerning this clone itself: Other DNA variants within this sample encode the same CDR3.

Source study methods: Scientists estimated how many nucleated cells there were by amplifying reference gene primers. Sequencing used immunoSEQ multiplex PCR; TCRdb keeps in-frame clones, though not all of them. V, J and clone size are taken as reported in that table, and D and trimming were inferred from the DNA itself. Among around 320,000 clones listed, roughly 85% were seen once. V gene TRBV5-1 combines with J gene TRBJ1-2; TRBD1 matches 7 bases. The sequenced sample consisted of peripheral blood. The TCR originated in a human donor in a cohort sampled during active COVID-19. This CDR3 reads CASSLGTGSYGYTF. For the CDR3, the DNA is TGCGCCAGCAGCTTGGGGACAGGCTCCTATGGCTACACCTTC. Using reference TRBV5-1 and TRBJ1-2 for the parts outside the CDR3, the full variable domain is KAGVTQTPRYLIKTRGQQVTLSCSPISGHRSVSWYQQTPGQGLQFLFEYFSETQRNKGNFPGRFSGRQFSNSRSEMNVSTLELGDSALYLCASSLGTGSYGYTFGSGTRLTVV.